The 25 T cell receptor beta chains listed next were all sequenced from one sample in a study of cytomegalovirus exposure and HLA in healthy donors. Profiled with immunoSEQ multiplex PCR; TCRdb holds only in-frame clones, not every one. The table lists some 130,000 clones, just under 85% of them singletons. Sequencing was done on a sample of PBMCs. The receptor source for this set is a man aged 25 to 40 in good health and CMV-seropositive.

The genes are TRBV27 and TRBJ1-2; possibly TRBD1 for D (5 bases). The CDR3 length is 16 residues. V lost 6 bases, J lost 3 bases, and 20 bases lay in between. CDR1 and CDR2 from the germline V gene are MNHEY and SMNVEV (reference sequence). The CDR3 loop is CASSQAGGVPDYGYTF. DNA of the CDR3: TGTGCCAGCAGCCAAGCGGGAGGGGTTCCGGACTATGGCTACACCTTC.

In nucleotides, the CDR3 is TGCGCCAGCAGCCGGACCGGGACAGGGGGAGGAGAGACCCAGTACTTC. Translation: CASSRTGTGGGETQYF. The chain uses TRBV4-1 and TRBJ2-5; TRBD1 matches at 11 bases. The V gene end was trimmed by 4 bases and the J gene end by 4 bases; junction bases not matched to a gene: 8. This CDR3 is 16 amino acids long. Germline loops: CDR1 MGHRA, CDR2 YSYEKL.

The V gene is TRBV9, the J gene TRBJ2-1, with TRBD1 matching over 10 bases. V gave up 4 bases and J gave up 5 bases; unmatched junction bases: 9. The germline CDR1 and CDR2 sequences are SGDLS and YYNGEE. CDR3 length: 16 residues. This CDR3 reads CASSLWDRGFHNEQFF. Written as DNA, the CDR3 is TGTGCCAGCAGCCTCTGGGACAGGGGATTTCACAATGAGCAGTTCTTC.

This chain links TRBV4-2 with TRBJ2-3; 7 positions agree with TRBD2. The CDR3 is made up of 16 amino acids. V lost 4 bases and J lost 2; bases outside the gene matches: 9. The germline V gene encodes CDR1 LGHNA and CDR2 YNFKEQ. The CDR3 DNA reads TGTGCCAGCAGCCCGGTAGCGGGCGGCTACACAGATACGCAGTATTTT. It encodes CASSPVAGGYTDTQYF.

The chain carries TRBV7-2 and TRBJ1-4; 7 nucleotides line up with TRBD1. Germline CDR1 is SGHTA and CDR2 is FQGNSA. This CDR3 contains 13 residues. The ends lost 5 bases at V and 7 bases at J; junction bases unmatched: 4. CDR3 sequence (DNA): TGTGCCAGCAGCCCGACAGGGTTTGAAAAACTGTTTTTT. Amino acids: CASSPTGFEKLFF.

The rearrangement links TRBV6-6 to TRBJ2-3, with 8 bases that match TRBD2. After removal of 8 bases from V and 6 bases from J, the junction contained 7 bases not matched to a gene. This CDR3 is 13 amino acids long. CDR1 is MNHNY, CDR2 SVGAGI, per germline (reference sequence). The CDR3 reads CASLERGRDTQYF. CDR3 coding DNA: TGTGCCAGCCTCGAGCGGGGGCGGGATACGCAGTATTTT.

Only a few counts were recorded for this clone. This rearrangement joins TRBV2 to TRBJ2-5; TRBD1 is a possible D gene (6 bases). Per the germline V gene, CDR1 is SNHLY and CDR2 is FYNNEI. Trimming took 4 bases from V and 4 from J, leaving 19 bases between them. The CDR3 covers 16 residues. The CDR3, as DNA: TGTGCCAGCAGTGCCCAAAGGACAGATGCAGGAGAGACCCAGTACTTC. This encodes CASSAQRTDAGETQYF.

The chain uses TRBV18 and TRBJ1-5; 9 bases agree with TRBD1. The V gene's germline CDR1 is KGHSH and CDR2 LQKENI. CDR3 length: 15 amino acids. The V and J ends lost 5 bases and 7 bases, in that order; junction bases with no gene match: 9. For the CDR3, the DNA is TGTGCCAGCTCAAAAGGGACAGGGTATGACCAGCCCCAGCATTTT. This codes for CASSKGTGYDQPQHF.

This chain uses TRBV9 with TRBJ2-5; D possibly corresponds to TRBD2 (5 bases). V was trimmed by 2 bases and J by 5 bases, leaving 19 bases between them. The germline gives CDR1 SGDLS, CDR2 YYNGEE. This CDR3 comprises 16 residues. The DNA of the CDR3 is TGTGCCAGCAGCGTGGAATTTAAGGACGGCGGGGAGACCCAGTACTTC. Translation: CASSVEFKDGGETQYF.

V gene TRBV11-1 combines with J gene TRBJ2-1, with 11 nucleotides matching TRBD2. In germline, CDR1 is SGHAT, CDR2 FQDESV (reference sequence). The CDR3 extends over 16 amino acids. V was pared by 7 bases and J by 5 bases, with 10 bases of the junction left unmatched. The DNA for the CDR3 is TGTGCCAGCACCCTAATCCTAGCGGGAGGAGACAATGAGCAGTTCTTC. Protein product: CASTLILAGGDNEQFF. Variable domain in full (rest from reference TRBV11-1 and TRBJ2-1): EAEVAQSPRYKITEKSQAVAFWCDPISGHATLYWYRQILGQGPELLVQFQDESVVDDSQLPKDRFSAERLKGVDSTLKIQPAELGDSAMYLCASTLILAGGDNEQFFGPGTRLTVL.

This chain joins TRBV5-6 and TRBJ1-2; D uncertain. Germline V gives CDR1 SGHDT, CDR2 YYEEEE. The CDR3 extends over 13 amino acids. With 2 bases removed from V and 5 bases from J, the gap between germline ends came to 10 bases. This chain's CDR3 is CASSFPSRYGYTF. DNA for the CDR3: TGTGCCAGCAGCTTTCCCTCTAGGTATGGCTACACCTTC.

This chain links TRBV11-2 with TRBJ2-7; TRBD1 matches at 9 bases. CDR1 and CDR2 (germline): SGHAT, FQNNGV. The CDR3 extends over 17 amino acids. V shed 2 bases, J shed 2 bases, and the junction held 10 bases outside the gene matches. The CDR3 protein is CASSLRPWDRAAYEQYF. Here the CDR3 DNA reads TGTGCCAGCAGCTTACGCCCCTGGGACAGGGCCGCCTACGAGCAGTACTTC. The variable domain in full, completed from reference TRBV11-2 and TRBJ2-7, reads EAGVAQSPRYKIIEKRQSVAFWCNPISGHATLYWYQQILGQGPKLLIQFQNNGVVDDSQLPKDRFSAERLKGVDSTLKIQPAKLEDSAVYLCASSLRPWDRAAYEQYFGPGTRLTVT.

V and J are TRBV18 and TRBJ1-2; tentative D call: TRBD1 (6 bases). V lost 2 bases and J lost 1, with 14 bases in between. Germline-derived CDR1 and CDR2 are KGHSH and LQKENI. This CDR3 spans 16 amino acids. In DNA form, the CDR3 reads TGTGCCAGCTCACCAGTCAGACAGGCCTTTAACTATGGCTACACCTTC. It translates to CASSPVRQAFNYGYTF.

The genes are TRBV4-2 and TRBJ1-5; no firm D call. This CDR3 spans 15 amino acids. The germline V gene has CDR1 LGHNA and CDR2 YNFKEQ. Trimming pared 3 bases from V and 1 base from J, leaving 10 bases between. Here the CDR3 reads CASSQFLESNQPQHF. CDR3 sequence (DNA): TGTGCCAGCAGCCAGTTCTTAGAGAGCAATCAGCCCCAGCATTTT.

The chain uses TRBV19 and TRBJ1-2, with D tentatively TRBD1 (5 bases). Germline V gene sequence: CDR1 LNHDA, CDR2 SQIVND (reference sequence). The germline V and J ends were trimmed by 5 bases and 4 bases, with 14 bases remaining between them. The CDR3 totals 14 residues. The CDR3 DNA is TGTGCCAGTAGTTGGGAGGGACGGGCCTATGGCTACACCTTC. This encodes CASSWEGRAYGYTF. Combining the CDR3 with reference TRBV19 and TRBJ1-2 gives the whole variable domain DGGITQSPKYLFRKEGQNVTLSCEQNLNHDAMYWYRQDPGQGLRLIYYSQIVNDFQKGDIAEGYSVSREKKESFPLTVTSAQKNPTAFYLCASSWEGRAYGYTFGSGTRLTVV.

V usage is TRBV5-8 and J usage is TRBJ2-7; D gene ambiguous. Trimming took off 7 bases at V and 6 bases at J, with 20 bases between the two ends. Germline CDR1 and CDR2: SGHTS and YDEGEE. This CDR3 spans 14 amino acids. This CDR3 reads CASPKEAWVSEQYF. CDR3 nucleotides: TGTGCCAGCCCCAAAGAGGCATGGGTGTCCGAGCAGTACTTC.

The rearrangement links TRBV7-9 to TRBJ1-2, with D maybe TRBD1 (6 bases). In germline, CDR1 is SEHNR, CDR2 FQNEAQ (reference sequence). CDR3 size: 13 residues. V was cut by 4 bases and J by 7 bases, with 13 bases left in between. The CDR3 region has the DNA TGTGCCAGCAGCTCAACAGGGATGGCTGGCTACACCTTC. Protein sequence: CASSSTGMAGYTF. Together with reference TRBV7-9 and TRBJ1-2, the CDR3 gives the full variable domain: DTGVSQNPRHKITKRGQNVTFRCDPISEHNRLYWYRQTLGQGPEFLTYFQNEAQLEKSRLLSDRFSAERPKGSFSTLEIQRTEQGDSAMYLCASSSTGMAGYTFGSGTRLTVV.

The chain uses TRBV4-3 and TRBJ2-2; TRBD1 aligns across 10 bases. There are 19 residues in the CDR3. The V segment lost 0 bases and the J segment 0 bases; nucleotides outside the gene matches: 7. The germline gives CDR1 LGHNA, CDR2 YSLEER. The CDR3: CASSQEDRGAYANTGELFF. CDR3 DNA sequence: TGCGCCAGCAGCCAAGAGGACAGGGGGGCCTACGCGAACACCGGGGAGCTGTTTTTT.

The rearrangement joins TRBV7-9 to TRBJ2-7, with D unresolved. Per germline, CDR1 SEHNR and CDR2 FQNEAQ (reference sequence). The CDR3 length is 15 residues. Trimming pared 8 bases from V and 0 bases from J, leaving 17 bases between. The CDR3 here is CASYPSSESSYEQYF. The CDR3, as DNA: TGTGCCAGCTATCCCTCTTCGGAGAGCTCCTACGAGCAGTACTTC.

This clone was detected a few times. The chain has TRBV18 and TRBJ2-7, with 8 nucleotides matching TRBD1. The CDR3 is 14 amino acids. Germline CDR1 KGHSH, CDR2 LQKENI. Trimming cost V 6 bases and J 7 bases; bases outside gene matches: 11. CDR3 bases: TGTGCCAGCTCTCAGGGGGCAGGGGTGGAAGAGCAGTACTTC. It specifies CASSQGAGVEEQYF. Together with reference TRBV18 and TRBJ2-7, the CDR3 gives the full variable domain: NAGVMQNPRHLVRRRGQEARLRCSPMKGHSHVYWYRQLPEEGLKFMVYLQKENIIDESGMPKERFSAEFPKEGPSILRIQQVVRGDSAAYFCASSQGAGVEEQYFGPGTRLTVT.

As to this clone: At one boundary the junction diverges from the germline segment, which might be a read error. Other nucleotide sequences from this sample produce the same CDR3. The chain is built from TRBV5-1 and TRBJ1-2; 7 bases align to TRBD1. The CDR3 runs 14 residues. Germline V gene lookup returns CDR1 SGHRS and CDR2 YFSETQ. This CDR3 reads CASSLSGQSYGYTF. CDR3 in DNA: TGTGCCAGCAGCTTGTCGGGACAGAGCTATGGCTACACCTTC.

The rearrangement uses TRBV29-1 and TRBJ1-1, with 7 bases matching TRBD1. The germline V gene has CDR1 SQVTM and CDR2 ANQGSEA. There are 14 residues in the CDR3. V lost 7 bases to trimming and J lost 5 bases; unmatched junction nucleotides: 13. The DNA of the CDR3 is TGCAGCGCCGGGGGGGGGACAGAAAAAACTGAAGCTTTCTTT. This translates into CSAGGGTEKTEAFF.

The J gene is TRBJ2-7, the V gene TRBV9; 9 nucleotides align to TRBD2. V trimming: 4 bases; J trimming: 3 bases; junction bases outside the gene matches: 14. Germline lookup yields CDR1 SGDLS and CDR2 YYNGEE. There are 17 residues in the CDR3. In DNA form, the CDR3 reads TGTGCCAGCAGCCCCCGAGGAGGGGCAGCGGGAGGCTACGAGCAGTACTTC. Residues: CASSPRGGAAGGYEQYF.

The rearrangement links TRBV5-8 to TRBJ1-5, with 8 bases aligning to TRBD1. The CDR3 length is 16 residues. Per the germline V gene, CDR1 is SGHTS and CDR2 is YDEGEE. V shed 4 bases and J 6 bases; nucleotides not matched to a gene: 12. The CDR3 DNA sequence: TGTGCCAGCAGCCCCCAAAGGACAGGGTGGCCTCAGCCCCAGCATTTT. It is translated as CASSPQRTGWPQPQHF.

This clone came up a few times. This CDR3 reads CASRRNDNSPLHF. DNA of the CDR3: TGCGCCAGCAGGAGGAACGATAATTCACCCCTCCACTTT. V usage is TRBV4-3 and J usage is TRBJ1-6; D unresolved. The CDR3 has 13 amino acids. Germline CDR1 is LGHNA and CDR2 is YSLEER. V was pared by 6 bases and J by 5 bases, with 8 bases between.